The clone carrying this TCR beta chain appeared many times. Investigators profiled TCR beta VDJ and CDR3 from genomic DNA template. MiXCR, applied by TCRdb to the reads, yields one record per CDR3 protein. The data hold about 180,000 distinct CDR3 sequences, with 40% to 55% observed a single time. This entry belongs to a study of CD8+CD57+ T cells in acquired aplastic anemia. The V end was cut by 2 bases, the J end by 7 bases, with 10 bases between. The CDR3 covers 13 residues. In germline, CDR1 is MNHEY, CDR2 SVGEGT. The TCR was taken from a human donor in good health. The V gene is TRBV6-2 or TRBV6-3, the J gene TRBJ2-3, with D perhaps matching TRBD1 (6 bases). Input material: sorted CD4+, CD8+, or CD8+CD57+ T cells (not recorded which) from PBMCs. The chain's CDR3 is CASSYGTPNTQYF. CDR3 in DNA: TGTGCCAGCAGTTACGGGACACCAAATACGCAGTATTTT.